The 16 T cell receptor beta chains below were found in one sample sequenced in a study of cytomegalovirus exposure and HLA in healthy donors. The study ran its PCR with 60 Vbeta and 13 Jbeta primers. Measured with immunoSEQ multiplex PCR; TCRdb has only the in-frame clones, and not every one. The specimen's table records 100,000 to 150,000 clones. Sequences were obtained from PBMCs. The receptors were gathered from a woman aged 40 to 50 in good health and CMV-seropositive.

The V and J genes are TRBV7-3 and TRBJ2-3; D is possibly TRBD2 (6 bases). The ends were cut back, 3 bases at V and 4 bases at J, with 11 bases in the middle. Per germline, CDR1 SGHTA and CDR2 FQGTGA. This CDR3 has 14 amino acids. CDR3 coding DNA: TGTGCCAGCAGCTTTGGGGGGAACGCAGATACGCAGTATTTT. Its protein product is CASSFGGNADTQYF.

The chain is built from TRBV30 and TRBJ2-5; maybe TRBD2 (5 bases). With 4 bases removed from V and 7 bases from J, the gap between germline ends came to 19 bases. The CDR3 spans 14 residues. Germline V CDR1 and CDR2: GTSNPN, SVGIG (reference sequence). The CDR3 coding sequence is TGTGCCTGGAATGTAGTTGGCGGGTTTAGGACCCAGTACTTC. It yields the protein CAWNVVGGFRTQYF. Using reference TRBV30 and TRBJ2-5 for the parts outside the CDR3, the full variable domain is SQTIHQWPATLVQPVGSPLSLECTVEGTSNPNLYWYRQAAGRGLQLLFYSVGIGQISSEVPQNLSASRPQDRQFILSSKKLLLSDSGFYLCAWNVVGGFRTQYFGPGTRLLVL.

V gene TRBV29-1 combines with J gene TRBJ1-1; D might be TRBD1 (5 bases). Germline CDR1 reads SQVTM; CDR2 reads ANQGSEA. V lost 3 bases, J lost 8 bases, and 22 bases lay in between. The CDR3 consists of 15 residues. CDR3 coding DNA: TGCAGCGTTGAGGGGACTCCTAGAGAGGCCTGGGAAGCTTTCTTT. It specifies CSVEGTPREAWEAFF. Combining the CDR3 with reference TRBV29-1 and TRBJ1-1 gives the whole variable domain SAVISQKPSRDICQRGTSLTIQCQVDSQVTMMFWYRQQPGQSLTLIATANQGSEATYESGFVIDKFPISRPNLTFSTLTVSNMSPEDSSIYLCSVEGTPREAWEAFFGQGTRLTVV.

The chain recombines TRBV11-2 with TRBJ1-1, with 7 bases lining up with TRBD1. J gave up 2 bases and V 5 bases, and 11 bases lay outside the gene matches. Germline CDR1 reads SGHAT; CDR2 reads FQNNGV. The CDR3 is 16 residues long. The CDR3: CASSPLTGFLNTEAFF. The CDR3 DNA reads as TGTGCCAGCAGCCCCTTGACAGGGTTTCTCAACACTGAAGCTTTCTTT.

The chain uses TRBV6-1 and TRBJ2-3, with 11 bases fitting TRBD2. The V segment lost 2 bases and the J segment 1 base; nucleotides outside the gene matches: 8. This CDR3 is built from 18 residues. Germline V gene sequence: CDR1 MNHNS, CDR2 SASEGT. The CDR3 here is CASSETVAGGPGTDTQYF. The CDR3 coding sequence is TGTGCCAGCAGTGAAACTGTAGCGGGAGGGCCGGGCACAGATACGCAGTATTTT.

V usage is TRBV5-1 and J usage is TRBJ2-7, with 7 bases aligning to TRBD2. The CDR3 is 16 amino acids. From germline, CDR1 is SGHRS and CDR2 YFSETQ. Losses at the gene ends were 0 bases for V and 2 bases for J; bases not matched to a gene: 8. In DNA form, the CDR3 reads TGCGCCAGCAGCTTGGTGGGCGGCGGGAGTCCCTACGAGCAGTACTTC. It is translated as CASSLVGGGSPYEQYF.

V usage is TRBV7-9 and J usage is TRBJ2-7; TRBD2 matches at 8 bases. CDR3 length: 14 residues. In germline, CDR1 is SEHNR, CDR2 FQNEAQ (reference sequence). After removal of 4 bases from V and 6 bases from J, the junction contained 8 bases not matched to a gene. DNA of the CDR3: TGTGCCAGCAGCTCCACTAGCGGTGAAATCGAGCAGTACTTC. Amino acids: CASSSTSGEIEQYF.

As to this clone: The junction differs from germline at one of its ends, possibly a read error. This chain joins TRBV10-2 and TRBJ1-2; 7 bases fit TRBD1. Germline V gene sequence: CDR1 WSHSY, CDR2 SAAADI. The CDR3 has 12 amino acids. CDR3: CASRRSGTEENF. CDR3 DNA sequence: TGCGCCAGCAGAAGATCCGGGACAGAAGAAAACTTC.

The rearrangement joins TRBV12-5 to TRBJ2-5; possibly TRBD1 for D (5 bases). This CDR3 comprises 12 residues. Germline V gene data show CDR1 as LGHNT and CDR2 as FRNRAP. Trimming stripped 4 bases from V and 5 bases from J, with 8 bases between. CDR3 region: CASGSTAETQYF. As DNA, the CDR3 is TGTGCTAGTGGTTCGACAGCGGAGACCCAGTACTTC.

The rearrangement links TRBV4-1 to TRBJ2-1; 12 bases are a match to TRBD2. This CDR3 comprises 13 residues. Looked up from germline, CDR1 is MGHRA and CDR2 is YSYEKL. V shed 8 bases and J 4 bases; nucleotides not matched to a gene: 0. This CDR3 is CASGTSGYNEQFF. Here the CDR3 DNA reads TGCGCCAGCGGGACTAGCGGGTACAATGAGCAGTTCTTC.

The chain employs TRBV30 and TRBJ2-3, with a weak D call TRBD2 (5 bases). Germline V lookup: CDR1 GTSNPN, CDR2 SVGIG (reference sequence). Trimming removed 0 bases at V and 1 base at J, with 5 bases between. The length of the CDR3 is 13 residues. CDR3 loop: CAWSVEGTDTQYF. The CDR3 DNA reads as TGTGCCTGGAGTGTGGAGGGCACAGATACGCAGTATTTT.

V and J are TRBV5-1 and TRBJ2-1; 9 bases are shared with TRBD1. The CDR3 contains 12 residues. V was clipped by 4 bases and J by 9 bases; unmatched bases: 2. The germline V gene encodes CDR1 SGHRS and CDR2 YFSETQ. The CDR3 loop reads CASSETGGEQFF. CDR3 bases: TGCGCCAGCAGCGAGACAGGGGGTGAGCAGTTCTTC.

The chain uses TRBV5-1 and TRBJ2-2; TRBD1 is a possible D gene (6 bases). Trimming left V 2 bases short and J 2 bases short, with 7 bases between. Germline V gives CDR1 SGHRS, CDR2 YFSETQ. The CDR3 is 14 residues long. The CDR3 DNA is TGCGCCAGCAGCTTACAGGGTAACACCGGGGAGCTGTTTTTT. It yields the protein CASSLQGNTGELFF.

The chain employs TRBV30 and TRBJ2-5; possible D gene TRBD2, 6 bases. The germline V gene has CDR1 GTSNPN and CDR2 SVGIG (reference sequence). The CDR3 totals 16 residues. V was cut by 1 base and J by 2 bases, with 17 bases left in between. The CDR3 nucleotides read TGTGCCTGGAGTGGCCGCGGGACCGGGCGACAAGAGACCCAGTACTTC. It encodes CAWSGRGTGRQETQYF.

The chain uses TRBV28 and TRBJ2-3; D possibly corresponds to TRBD2 (5 bases). Between the trimmed V and J ends, which lost 7 bases and 1 base, there was a span of 12 bases. The CDR3 spans 14 residues. Germline values: CDR1 MDHEN, CDR2 SYDVKM. Written as DNA, the CDR3 is TGTGCCAGCACCTTAGGACTTCGCACAGATACGCAGTATTTT. This encodes CASTLGLRTDTQYF. The entire variable domain, with the rest obtained from reference TRBV28 and TRBJ2-3, is as follows: DVKVTQSSRYLVKRTGEKVFLECVQDMDHENMFWYRQDPGLGLRLIYFSYDVKMKEKGDIPEGYSVSREKKERFSLILESASTNQTSMYLCASTLGLRTDTQYFGPGTRLTVL.

The gene calls are TRBV10-3 and TRBJ2-1; D might be TRBD2 (6 bases). The CDR3 is 13 amino acids. Germline values: CDR1 ENHRY, CDR2 SYGVKD. V was trimmed by 8 bases and J by 9 bases, leaving 17 bases between them. CDR3: CAIAASAEAEQFF. The CDR3 bases are TGTGCCATCGCGGCTAGCGCCGAGGCTGAGCAGTTCTTC.